This T cell receptor beta chain stems from a study of T cell changes during pregnancy in multiple sclerosis. CDR3 length: 15 residues. V was cut by 0 bases and J by 5 bases, with 11 bases left in between. Per germline, CDR1 LNHDA and CDR2 SQIVND (reference sequence). This clone appeared a few times. Libraries were prepared by immunoSEQ multiplex PCR; TCRdb keeps only in-frame clonotypes and omits some of them. The data hold over 85,000 clones, with around 93% observed a single time. Sequenced material: peripheral blood, taken in the first trimester of pregnancy. The TCR originated in a female donor in good health, enrolled as a control in a pregnancy study. This rearrangement joins TRBV19 to TRBJ1-5, with D possibly matching TRBD1 (6 bases). CDR3 DNA sequence: TGTGCCAGTAGTATAGAGGACAGTGTTTATCAGCCCCAGCATTTT. It translates to CASSIEDSVYQPQHF.